This T cell receptor beta chain was documented in a study of blood T cells in healthy people across ages. About the research overall: T cells yielded about one barcoded beta molecule per two cells through template switching.

V was shortened by 4 bases and J by 5 bases, with 12 bases between the two germline ends. The V gene's germline CDR1 is SGHDN and CDR2 FVKESK. The CDR3 loop spans 14 amino acids. PBMCs, at least 6 million per sample, were isolated. Combining a sample-barcoded 5' primer with a J-beta primer mix, a second PCR ran for roughly 7 to 11 cycles. A 12-random-nucleotide template-switch adaptor tagged each cDNA molecule. MiXCR was run by TCRdb on the 5' RACE reads, yielding one entry per CDR3 protein. The sample contains 780,000 or so distinct CDR3 sequences, more than 20% of which appear only once. This clonotype came up a few times. Separately, the same data were catalogued under a study of T cells of mothers and their children. According to that study: When mothers and children were related, their normalized repertoire overlap, which was always slightly higher, did not differ significantly from that of unrelated pairs.

The chain combines TRBV14 with TRBJ2-1; D is perhaps TRBD1 (5 bases). The receptor was isolated from a boy between 10 and 17 years old in good health. The sequenced material came from blood. CDR3 sequence reads: CASSLWGSHNEQFF. In nucleotides, the CDR3 is TGTGCCAGCAGCCTATGGGGCAGTCACAATGAGCAGTTCTTC.